One sample yielded the 29 T cell receptor beta chains listed below, sequenced in a study of T cells in lung cancer brain metastases. TCRdb keeps only in-frame clones here, not all; method: immunoSEQ multiplex PCR. The sample lists about 4,200 clones; around 90% were seen once. Sequenced sample: tumor tissue from the primary lung tumor. The receptor set was obtained from a man in his 60s with non-small cell lung cancer.

To note about this clone: This sample also contains other DNA sequences that code for the same CDR3. In DNA, the CDR3 is TGCGCCAGCGGGACCCAGCATGGTTTGGAGACCCAGTACTTC. This codes for CASGTQHGLETQYF. This chain joins TRBV5-1 and TRBJ2-5; the D call may be TRBD1 or TRBD2 (5 bases each). This CDR3 has 14 amino acids. V was shortened by 7 bases and J by 5 bases, with 18 bases between the two germline ends. Germline V CDR1 and CDR2: SGHRS, YFSETQ.

The chain joins TRBV30 to TRBJ1-3; D perhaps matches TRBD1 (6 bases). The CDR3 sequence is 14 residues long. V lost 5 bases, J lost 4 bases, and 15 bases lay in between. From germline, CDR1 is GTSNPN and CDR2 SVGIG (reference sequence). The CDR3 DNA sequence: TGTGCCTGGGGACCCCGACAGGCAGGAAACACCATATATTTT. It yields the protein CAWGPRQAGNTIYF.

On this clone: Sequence at one end of the junction differs from germline and may be a read error. This sequence joins TRBV27 and TRBJ2-1; 11 nucleotides line up with TRBD2. The CDR3 has 16 amino acids. The germline V gene has CDR1 MNHEY and CDR2 SMNVEV (reference sequence). This chain's CDR3 is CASSLLAGGLSNGQFF. CDR3 in DNA: TGTGCCAGCAGCCTCTTAGCGGGAGGGTTAAGTAATGGGCAGTTCTTC.

CDR3 region: CASTGTGDSYEQYF. The CDR3 DNA reads as TGTGCCAGCACCGGGACAGGGGACTCCTACGAGCAGTACTTC. The chain has TRBV21-1 and TRBJ2-7; the table's D call, TRBD1, was not checked against the DNA. TRBV21-1 is listed as a pseudogene. This CDR3 is 14 amino acids long.

This chain uses TRBV5-4 with TRBJ2-7; no clear D. The CDR3 is 17 amino acids. V was clipped by 0 bases and J by 4 bases, with 20 bases between them. Per germline, CDR1 SGHNT and CDR2 YYREEE (reference sequence). The CDR3 sequence: CASSLGPLPGSDYEQYF. CDR3 sequence (DNA): TGTGCCAGCAGCTTGGGCCCCCTCCCCGGGTCCGATTACGAGCAGTACTTC.

The chain has TRBV7-2 and TRBJ2-7, with TRBD2 matching over 9 bases. V was pared by 5 bases and J by 6 bases, with 8 bases of the junction left unmatched. CDR3 length: 14 residues. CDR1 is SGHTA and CDR2 is FQGNSA in the germline V gene. The CDR3, as DNA: TGTGCCAGCAGCCGGGACGGCGGGAGGGCCGAGCAGTACTTC. Its translation is CASSRDGGRAEQYF.

The gene calls are TRBV29-1 and TRBJ1-1, with D hard to call. This CDR3 has 13 amino acids. Trimming removed 2 bases at V and 4 bases at J, with 11 bases between. CDR1 and CDR2 from the germline V gene are SQVTM and ANQGSEA. CDR3 in amino acids: CSVEPGMGTEAFF. CDR3 bases: TGCAGCGTTGAACCGGGGATGGGCACTGAAGCTTTCTTT.

The V gene is TRBV5-1, the J gene TRBJ2-1, with a weak D call TRBD2 (5 bases). The germline gives CDR1 SGHRS, CDR2 YFSETQ. The CDR3 runs 13 residues. The V and J ends lost 4 bases and 5 bases respectively, with 10 bases between them. CDR3: CASSIGLNNEQFF. The CDR3 DNA reads TGCGCCAGCAGCATAGGACTGAACAATGAGCAGTTCTTC.

J is TRBJ2-7 and V is TRBV6-1; D remains unclear. This CDR3 region has 13 residues. Trimming took off 5 bases at V and 0 bases at J, with 8 bases between the two ends. Germline V gives CDR1 MNHNS, CDR2 SASEGT. In nucleotides, the CDR3 is TGTGCCAGCAGTCTCCTGAGCTCCTACGAGCAGTACTTC. It yields the protein CASSLLSSYEQYF.

This chain links TRBV7-9 with TRBJ1-4; D uncertain. CDR3 size: 12 residues. V lost 3 bases and J 7 bases, leaving 6 bases between the germline ends. Per the germline V gene, CDR1 is SEHNR and CDR2 is FQNEAQ (reference sequence). CDR3 sequence: CASSFRAEKLFF. CDR3 in DNA: TGTGCCAGCAGCTTTAGGGCTGAAAAACTGTTTTTT.

J is TRBJ2-2 and V is TRBV27; D perhaps matches TRBD2 (7 bases). Trimming pared 5 bases from V and 4 bases from J, leaving 17 bases between. Germline V gene lookup returns CDR1 MNHEY and CDR2 SMNVEV (reference sequence). This CDR3 spans 16 amino acids. The DNA for the CDR3 is TGTGCCAGCAGTCACCCCCCGGGGGGCCGCACCGGGGAGCTGTTTTTT. Amino acids: CASSHPPGGRTGELFF.

The chain is built from TRBV6-5 and TRBJ1-2; no clear D. Looked up from germline, CDR1 is MNHEY and CDR2 is SVGAGI. Trimming pared 8 bases from V and 7 bases from J, leaving 11 bases between. This CDR3 is built from 11 residues. The CDR3: CASGSPGGYTF. For the CDR3, the DNA is TGTGCCAGCGGCTCACCGGGTGGCTACACCTTC.

The chain uses TRBV19 and TRBJ1-2; 9 bases map to TRBD1. The CDR3 consists of 14 residues. V lost 4 bases, J lost 4 bases, and 4 bases stayed unmatched. Looked up from germline, CDR1 is LNHDA and CDR2 is SQIVND (reference sequence). CDR3 bases: TGTGCCAGTAGTACCGGACAGGGGATCTATGGCTACACCTTC. This encodes CASSTGQGIYGYTF. Full variable domain (remainder filled in from reference TRBV19 and TRBJ1-2): DGGITQSPKYLFRKEGQNVTLSCEQNLNHDAMYWYRQDPGQGLRLIYYSQIVNDFQKGDIAEGYSVSREKKESFPLTVTSAQKNPTAFYLCASSTGQGIYGYTFGSGTRLTVV.

The V and J genes are TRBV5-4 and TRBJ1-1; D gene ambiguous. The V and J ends lost 3 bases and 4 bases respectively, with 22 bases between them. CDR3 length equals 17 residues. The germline gives CDR1 SGHNT, CDR2 YYREEE (reference sequence). The CDR3: CASSSDTASLGSTEAFF. CDR3 DNA: TGTGCCAGCAGCTCTGACACCGCCTCGTTAGGGAGCACTGAAGCTTTCTTT.

The rearrangement links TRBV7-9 to TRBJ1-4; TRBD1 might be the D (5 bases). Trimming removed 5 bases from V and 7 bases from J, with 17 bases in between. The CDR3 contains 15 residues. CDR1 is SEHNR, CDR2 FQNEAQ, per germline (reference sequence). The CDR3 nucleotides are TGTGCCAGCAGCCATGAATCCGGGGGGGGTGAAAAACTGTTTTTT. This codes for CASSHESGGGEKLFF.

This chain uses TRBV15 with TRBJ2-5; D tentatively fits TRBD1 or TRBD2 (5 bases each). V was shortened by 3 bases and J by 1 base, with 9 bases between the two germline ends. The CDR3 is 14 residues long. The germline V gene has CDR1 LNHNV and CDR2 YYDKDF (reference sequence). CDR3 DNA sequence: TGTGCCACCAGCAGGGGGACCGTCCAAGAGACCCAGTACTTC. Protein sequence: CATSRGTVQETQYF.

V and J are TRBV7-2 and TRBJ2-5; D remains unclear. Germline V gene sequence: CDR1 SGHTA, CDR2 FQGNSA. V gave up 3 bases and J gave up 4 bases, with 15 bases separating them. CDR3 length equals 15 residues. The CDR3 region has the DNA TGTGCCAGCAGCTTGAATATCGAAATAGGAGAGACCCAGTACTTC. Translated: CASSLNIEIGETQYF.

The chain uses TRBV28 and TRBJ2-6; D tentatively reads TRBD1 or TRBD2 (6 bases each). Germline CDR1 reads MDHEN; CDR2 reads SYDVKM. The CDR3 totals 18 residues. Trimming removed 6 bases from V and 4 bases from J, with 22 bases in between. The CDR3 region is CASSSKNRGGTGANVLTF. As DNA, the CDR3 is TGTGCCAGCAGCTCGAAGAACAGAGGGGGGACCGGGGCCAACGTCCTGACTTTC.

The chain carries TRBV9 and TRBJ2-2; D uncertain. Germline assignment: CDR1 SGDLS and CDR2 YYNGEE. Between the trimmed V and J ends, which lost 3 bases and 8 bases, there was a span of 11 bases. This CDR3 is built from 13 residues. CDR3 in DNA: TGTGCCAGCAGCGCCTCCACCGGTGGGGAGCTGTTTTTT. It yields the protein CASSASTGGELFF. Looking up the rest from reference TRBV9 and TRBJ2-2 gives the full variable domain: DSGVTQTPKHLITATGQRVTLRCSPRSGDLSVYWYQQSLDQGLQFLIQYYNGEERAKGNILERFSAQQFPDLHSELNLSSLELGDSALYFCASSASTGGELFFGEGSRLTVL.

This rearrangement joins TRBV28 to TRBJ1-5; D perhaps matches TRBD1 (6 bases). CDR1 and CDR2 (germline): MDHEN, SYDVKM. V was clipped by 3 bases and J by 0 bases, with 9 bases between them. The CDR3 extends over 15 amino acids. CDR3 residues: CASSFRGHSNQPQHF. The CDR3 DNA reads as TGTGCCAGCAGTTTCAGGGGCCATAGCAATCAGCCCCAGCATTTT.

The chain recombines TRBV7-2 with TRBJ2-1; TRBD1 agrees at 9 bases. Germline V CDR1 and CDR2: SGHTA, FQGNSA. V lost 0 bases to trimming and J lost 5 bases; unmatched junction nucleotides: 2. The CDR3 has 15 residues. The CDR3 bases are TGTGCCAGCAGCTTAGCGGGACAGGGCCACAATGAGCAGTTCTTC. It yields the protein CASSLAGQGHNEQFF.

V gene TRBV28 combines with J gene TRBJ2-1; D perhaps matches TRBD2 (5 bases). Trimming removed 6 bases from V and 8 bases from J, with 14 bases in between. The CDR3 totals 13 residues. Germline CDR1 is MDHEN and CDR2 is SYDVKM. The CDR3 DNA reads as TGTGCCAGCAGCCCGATCGGGCGGGATGAGCAGTTCTTC. Translation gives CASSPIGRDEQFF.

The chain combines TRBV5-1 with TRBJ2-3; TRBD2 matches at 8 bases. The CDR3 covers 14 residues. V shed 7 bases and J 2 bases; nucleotides not matched to a gene: 6. Germline V gives CDR1 SGHRS, CDR2 YFSETQ. CDR3 in amino acids: CASGVSGATDTQYF. CDR3 nucleotides: TGCGCCAGCGGGGTTAGCGGGGCCACAGATACGCAGTATTTT.

This clone was detected a few times. The chain combines TRBV29-1 with TRBJ2-7, with D hard to call. Germline CDR1 is SQVTM and CDR2 is ANQGSEA. The CDR3 covers 12 residues. Trimming pared 7 bases from V and 1 base from J, leaving 11 bases between. CDR3 protein: CSAKTSSYEQYF. In nucleotides, the CDR3 is TGCAGCGCGAAGACGAGTTCCTACGAGCAGTACTTC.

The CDR3 region is CASYRGLIYNEQFF. CDR3 coding DNA: TGCGCCAGCTACAGGGGTCTTATCTACAATGAGCAGTTCTTC. The chain employs TRBV5-1 and TRBJ2-1, with 7 bases matching TRBD1. J lost 3 bases, V lost 7 bases, and 7 bases had no gene match. Germline V CDR1 and CDR2: SGHRS, YFSETQ. CDR3 length: 14 residues.

V is TRBV5-4 and J is TRBJ2-5, with 10 positions matching TRBD2. The J segment lost 2 bases and the V segment lost 4 bases, leaving 8 bases of the junction unmatched. The CDR3 spans 16 residues. CDR1 is SGHNT, CDR2 YYREEE, per germline (reference sequence). This CDR3 reads CASSTPSAGGQETQYF. In DNA form, the CDR3 reads TGTGCCAGCAGCACCCCGTCAGCGGGGGGGCAAGAGACCCAGTACTTC.

The chain carries TRBV28 and TRBJ2-2; 10 bases line up with TRBD1. Trimming at V came to 6 bases and at J to 5 bases, leaving 12 bases not matched to a gene. The CDR3 spans 17 residues. CDR1 is MDHEN, CDR2 SYDVKM, per germline. The DNA for the CDR3 is TGTGCCAGCAGGGCGACAGGGGGCGCGTTAACAACCGGGGAGCTGTTTTTT. It encodes CASRATGGALTTGELFF.

The rearrangement uses TRBV19 and TRBJ2-5, with D perhaps matching TRBD1 or TRBD2 (5 bases each). Germline V gives CDR1 LNHDA, CDR2 SQIVND (reference sequence). There are 16 residues in the CDR3. Trimming pared 3 bases from V and 2 bases from J, leaving 16 bases between. CDR3 nucleotide sequence: TGTGCCAGTAGTATTCTTGTCCGGGACCAGCAAGAGACCCAGTACTTC. Translating it yields CASSILVRDQQETQYF.

The rearrangement links TRBV11-3 to TRBJ2-3, with 8 bases lining up with TRBD1. The CDR3 covers 13 residues. The J segment lost 6 bases and the V segment lost 5 bases, leaving 4 bases of the junction unmatched. Germline assignment: CDR1 SGHNT and CDR2 YENEEA. The CDR3 sequence is CASSPDRGDTQYF. The CDR3 DNA follows: TGTGCCAGCAGCCCAGACAGGGGTGATACGCAGTATTTT. Complete variable domain (other parts from reference TRBV11-3 and TRBJ2-3): EAGVVQSPRYKIIEKKQPVAFWCNPISGHNTLYWYLQNLGQGPELLIRYENEEAVDDSQLPKDRFSAERLKGVDSTLKIQPAELGDSAVYLCASSPDRGDTQYFGPGTRLTVL.